A selection of T cell receptor beta chains follows, all from one sample in a study of T cell clonotyping in hematopoietic cell transplantation. Generated by immunoSEQ multiplex PCR, the TCRdb table keeps only in-frame clones and is missing some. The profile shows tens of thousands of clones, about 93% of them singletons. The sample consisted of peripheral blood mononuclear cells. Every receptor here comes from a woman in her fifties or sixties in good health. Some clones in this sample may be carry-over from other donors' samples. The CDR3 runs from the conserved cysteine through the conserved F or W. A D gene is named only where the DNA matches it firmly. Clone size is given for some rows only: seen once, a few or many times, or a class if the clone is expanded.

v_call: TRBV5-6
j_call: TRBJ1-1
cdr3_length: 15
d_call: -
clone_size: -
cdr3_aa: CASSWDLRTDTEAFF
cdr3_nt: TGTGCCAGCAGCTGGGACCTCAGGACGGACACTGAAGCTTTCTTT

v_call: TRBV5-4
j_call: TRBJ1-2
cdr3_length: 13
d_call: TRBD1
clone_size: -
cdr3_aa: CASRQQGTYGYTF
cdr3_nt: TGTGCCAGCAGGCAACAGGGGACCTATGGCTACACCTTC

v_call: TRBV6-5
j_call: TRBJ1-5
cdr3_length: 14
d_call: -
clone_size: -
cdr3_aa: CASSADGFNQPQHF
cdr3_nt: TGTGCCAGTTCTGCGGACGGATTCAATCAGCCCCAGCATTTT

v_call: TRBV5-1
j_call: TRBJ1-1
cdr3_length: 15
d_call: -
clone_size: -
cdr3_aa: CASSPVGRGLSEAFF
cdr3_nt: TGCGCCAGCAGCCCCGTGGGTCGGGGGCTTTCTGAAGCTTTCTTT

v_call: TRBV5-3
j_call: TRBJ1-5
cdr3_length: 18
d_call: TRBD1
clone_size: -
cdr3_aa: CARSLAGGSSLGNQPQHF
cdr3_nt: TGTGCCAGAAGCTTGGCAGGGGGGTCGTCCTTGGGCAATCAGCCCCAGCATTTT

v_call: TRBV2
j_call: TRBJ2-7
cdr3_length: 15
d_call: TRBD2
clone_size: -
cdr3_aa: CASSDGASGVYEQYF
cdr3_nt: TGTGCCAGCAGTGATGGAGCTAGCGGGGTATACGAGCAGTACTTC

v_call: TRBV6-6
j_call: TRBJ1-1
cdr3_length: 13
d_call: -
clone_size: -
cdr3_aa: CASSYSRDTEAFF
cdr3_nt: TGTGCCAGCAGTTACTCTAGGGACACTGAAGCTTTCTTT

v_call: TRBV7-3
j_call: TRBJ2-3
cdr3_length: 15
d_call: TRBD2
clone_size: -
cdr3_aa: CASSGGGASTDTQYF
cdr3_nt: TGTGCCAGCAGCGGCGGGGGGGCTAGCACAGATACGCAGTATTTT

v_call: TRBV5-1
j_call: TRBJ2-7
cdr3_length: 13
d_call: -
clone_size: -
cdr3_aa: CASSLGPNYEQYF
cdr3_nt: TGCGCCAGCAGCTTGGGACCAAATTACGAGCAGTACTTC

v_call: TRBV19
j_call: TRBJ1-5
cdr3_length: 16
d_call: -
clone_size: -
cdr3_aa: CASRPPGATGNQPQHF
cdr3_nt: TGTGCCAGTAGACCCCCCGGGGCGACCGGCAATCAGCCCCAGCATTTT

v_call: TRBV4-3
j_call: TRBJ2-7
cdr3_length: 15
d_call: -
clone_size: -
cdr3_aa: CASSQDPGEGSEQYF
cdr3_nt: TGCGCCAGCAGCCAAGATCCTGGCGAAGGTTCCGAGCAGTACTTC

v_call: TRBV7-2
j_call: TRBJ2-7
cdr3_length: 12
d_call: -
clone_size: -
cdr3_aa: CASSSGFGEQYF
cdr3_nt: TGTGCCAGCAGTTCAGGGTTTGGCGAGCAGTACTTC

v_call: TRBV6-1
j_call: TRBJ1-4
cdr3_length: 13
d_call: -
clone_size: once
cdr3_aa: CASRESGSEKLFF
cdr3_nt: TGTGCCAGCAGGGAGTCAGGTTCTGAAAAACTGTTTTTT

v_call: TRBV28
j_call: TRBJ1-3
cdr3_length: 17
d_call: TRBD1
clone_size: -
cdr3_aa: CASSLPQGQGAENTIYF
cdr3_nt: TGTGCCAGCAGTCTACCTCAAGGACAGGGGGCGGAAAACACCATATATTTT

v_call: TRBV28
j_call: TRBJ2-5
cdr3_length: 14
d_call: -
clone_size: once
cdr3_aa: CASSWQGGRETQYF
cdr3_nt: TGTGCCAGCAGTTGGCAGGGGGGGAGGGAGACCCAGTACTTC

v_call: TRBV9
j_call: TRBJ1-2
cdr3_length: 13
d_call: -
clone_size: -
cdr3_aa: CASSVGTSYGYTF
cdr3_nt: TGTGCCAGCAGCGTAGGAACGTCCTATGGCTACACCTTC

v_call: TRBV5-1
j_call: TRBJ2-1
cdr3_length: 15
d_call: TRBD2
clone_size: -
cdr3_aa: CASSLAASGGPEQFF
cdr3_nt: TGCGCCAGCAGCTTGGCGGCTAGCGGGGGCCCTGAGCAGTTCTTC

v_call: TRBV19
j_call: TRBJ2-7
cdr3_length: 17
d_call: TRBD1
clone_size: -
cdr3_aa: CASSILLGDRGSYEQYF
cdr3_nt: TGTGCCAGTAGTATACTATTGGGGGACAGGGGTTCCTACGAGCAGTACTTC

v_call: TRBV5-1
j_call: TRBJ1-1
cdr3_length: 13
d_call: -
clone_size: -
cdr3_aa: CASALIKDTEAFF
cdr3_nt: TGCGCCAGCGCCCTCATAAAGGACACTGAAGCTTTCTTT

v_call: TRBV1
j_call: TRBJ2-3
cdr3_length: 19
d_call: -
clone_size: -
cdr3_aa: CTSSQVGLAGGLGTDTQYF
cdr3_nt: TGCACCAGCAGCCAAGTGGGGCTAGCGGGGGGCCTCGGCACAGATACGCAGTATTTT

v_call: TRBV10-3
j_call: TRBJ1-5
cdr3_length: 14
d_call: -
clone_size: -
cdr3_aa: CAISESTGNQPQHF
cdr3_nt: TGTGCCATCAGTGAGTCTACCGGCAATCAGCCCCAGCATTTT

v_call: TRBV7-9
j_call: TRBJ2-7
cdr3_length: 12
d_call: TRBD1
clone_size: -
cdr3_aa: CASSSPQGEQYF
cdr3_nt: TGTGCCAGCAGCTCTCCGCAGGGGGAGCAATACTTC

v_call: TRBV2
j_call: TRBJ2-5
cdr3_length: 15
d_call: TRBD2
clone_size: -
cdr3_aa: CASSSRTSGGGTQYF
cdr3_nt: TGTGCCAGCAGTTCCCGGACTAGCGGGGGTGGGACCCAGTACTTC

v_call: TRBV5-1
j_call: TRBJ2-7
cdr3_length: 13
d_call: -
clone_size: -
cdr3_aa: CASSPGVAGEQYF
cdr3_nt: TGCGCCAGCAGCCCCGGGGTGGCGGGTGAGCAGTACTTC

v_call: TRBV6-1
j_call: TRBJ2-3
cdr3_length: 15
d_call: TRBD1
clone_size: -
cdr3_aa: CASSEGGTGPDTQYF
cdr3_nt: TGTGCCAGCAGTGAAGGTGGGACAGGGCCAGATACGCAGTATTTT

v_call: TRBV7-2
j_call: TRBJ1-6
cdr3_length: 15
d_call: TRBD1
clone_size: -
cdr3_aa: CASRSEGAHNSPLHF
cdr3_nt: TGTGCCAGCAGATCCGAGGGGGCACATAATTCACCCCTCCACTTT

v_call: TRBV5-4
j_call: TRBJ1-1
cdr3_length: 14
d_call: -
clone_size: -
cdr3_aa: CASSLTGPNTEAFF
cdr3_nt: TGTGCCAGCAGCTTGACAGGGCCGAACACTGAAGCTTTCTTT

v_call: TRBV5-1
j_call: TRBJ2-2
cdr3_length: 14
d_call: -
clone_size: -
cdr3_aa: CASRTTGESGELFF
cdr3_nt: TGCGCCAGCAGGACAACGGGGGAATCCGGGGAGCTGTTTTTT

v_call: TRBV5-6
j_call: TRBJ1-2
cdr3_length: 13
d_call: -
clone_size: once
cdr3_aa: CASSLPGGTLSTF
cdr3_nt: TGTGCCAGCAGCTTGCCAGGCGGGACGCTCAGCACCTTC

v_call: TRBV10-3
j_call: TRBJ2-7
cdr3_length: 14
d_call: TRBD1
clone_size: -
cdr3_aa: CAISAPGGAEEQYF
cdr3_nt: TGTGCCATCAGTGCCCCAGGGGGCGCGGAAGAGCAGTACTTC

v_call: TRBV11-2
j_call: TRBJ1-1
cdr3_length: 13
d_call: -
clone_size: -
cdr3_aa: CASSQQRREVAFF
cdr3_nt: TGTGCCAGCAGCCAACAGCGTCGTGAAGTAGCTTTCTTT

v_call: TRBV4-3
j_call: TRBJ2-3
cdr3_length: 14
d_call: -
clone_size: once
cdr3_aa: CASSLTLAENSVYF
cdr3_nt: TGCGCCAGCAGCCTGACTTTAGCCGAAAACAGTGTGTATTTT

v_call: TRBV30
j_call: TRBJ2-5
cdr3_length: 13
d_call: -
clone_size: -
cdr3_aa: CAWSGNFRETQYF
cdr3_nt: TGTGCCTGGAGTGGAAACTTCCGGGAGACCCAGTACTTC

v_call: TRBV6-1
j_call: TRBJ2-7
cdr3_length: 15
d_call: -
clone_size: -
cdr3_aa: CASSEAGIRTYEQYF
cdr3_nt: TGTGCCAGCAGTGAAGCCGGCATTAGGACCTACGAGCAGTACTTC

v_call: TRBV25-1
j_call: TRBJ1-3
cdr3_length: 15
d_call: -
clone_size: -
cdr3_aa: CASSEWVTGGNTIYF
cdr3_nt: TGTGCCAGCAGTGAATGGGTGACAGGAGGAAACACCATATATTTT

v_call: TRBV12-1
j_call: TRBJ2-7
cdr3_length: 13
d_call: -
clone_size: -
cdr3_aa: CASSWGLQGTQYF
cdr3_nt: TGTGCCAGCAGCTGGGGCCTACAGGGAACGCAGTACTTC

v_call: TRBV9
j_call: TRBJ1-4
cdr3_length: 16
d_call: -
clone_size: once
cdr3_aa: CASSVGSNSLNEKLFF
cdr3_nt: TGTGCCAGCAGCGTAGGTTCGAACAGCCTGAATGAAAAACTGTTTTTT

v_call: TRBV5-1
j_call: TRBJ1-2
cdr3_length: 15
d_call: -
clone_size: -
cdr3_aa: CASSLALDGNYGYTF
cdr3_nt: TGCGCCAGCAGCTTGGCTCTGGATGGGAACTATGGCTACACCTTC

v_call: TRBV27
j_call: TRBJ2-2
cdr3_length: 12
d_call: -
clone_size: -
cdr3_aa: CASSLVTGELFF
cdr3_nt: TGTGCCAGCAGTTTAGTCACCGGGGAGCTGTTTTTT

v_call: TRBV6-5
j_call: TRBJ1-2
cdr3_length: 14
d_call: -
clone_size: -
cdr3_aa: CASSYSVDLYGYTF
cdr3_nt: TGTGCCAGCAGTTACTCGGTGGATCTCTATGGCTACACCTTC

v_call: TRBV28
j_call: TRBJ1-4
cdr3_length: 15
d_call: TRBD1
clone_size: once
cdr3_aa: CASSSHGTGDEKLFF
cdr3_nt: TGTGCCAGCAGTTCCCACGGGACAGGGGATGAAAAACTGTTTTTT

v_call: TRBV27
j_call: TRBJ2-7
cdr3_length: 14
d_call: TRBD2
clone_size: -
cdr3_aa: CASSWGLAGDEQYF
cdr3_nt: TGTGCCAGCAGTTGGGGACTAGCGGGGGACGAGCAGTACTTC